Shown below are 3 T cell receptor beta chains from a single sample sequenced in a study of chemoradiotherapy in HPV16-positive cancers. Clones were sequenced by immunoSEQ multiplex PCR, and TCRdb holds only the in-frame ones, with some missing. The sample holds about 3,500 clones, 79% seen once. Sequences were derived from tumor tissue, sampled from a patient who underwent chemoradiotherapy. The receptors shown here come from a human donor with HPV-associated anogenital cancer.

This chain joins TRBV7-2 and TRBJ2-3; no clear D. The CDR3 is 15 residues long. V lost 1 base, J lost 1 base, and 9 bases lay in between. The germline V gene has CDR1 SGHTA and CDR2 FQGNSA. The CDR3 here is CASSLVVVGTDTQYF. As DNA, the CDR3 is TGTGCCAGCAGCTTAGTAGTGGTAGGCACAGATACGCAGTATTTT.

This sequence joins TRBV6-6 and TRBJ1-1; D perhaps matches TRBD1 (5 bases). There are 14 residues in the CDR3. Germline V CDR1 and CDR2: MNHNY, SVGAGI (reference sequence). V was cut by 6 bases and J by 3 bases, with 14 bases left in between. The CDR3 DNA follows: TGTGCCAGCAGCGTCTCCGGGGGAGACACTGAAGCTTTCTTT. Its protein is CASSVSGGDTEAFF.

The gene calls are TRBV7-9 and TRBJ1-1; D not certain. The CDR3 is made up of 12 amino acids. The V end lost 5 bases, the J end lost 8 bases, and 12 bases lay between the germline ends. Germline V gene sequence: CDR1 SEHNR, CDR2 FQNEAQ (reference sequence). The CDR3, as DNA: TGTGCCAGCAGCCACGGGGAGGCGGAAGCTTTCTTT. As protein: CASSHGEAEAFF.